These T cell receptor beta chains were read from a single sample in a study of blood T cell repertoires in COVID-19. This table comes from immunoSEQ multiplex PCR, and its TCRdb copy is limited to in-frame clones, with some not included. The data show about 87,000 clones, approximately 87% seen once. The sequencing input was peripheral blood. These receptors were taken from a human donor with acute or convalescent COVID-19. The donor label of this sample is uncertain. CDR3s include the opening cysteine and the closing phenylalanine or tryptophan. D genes are given only for firm matches. Expanded clones get a size class; other rows say once, few or many, or leave the size out.

j_call clone_size v_call d_call cdr3_nt cdr3_aa
TRBJ1-1 . TRBV28 TRBD1 TGTGCCATTCGGGACAGCAACACTGAAGCTTTCTTT CAIRDSNTEAFF
TRBJ2-1 once TRBV18 . TGTGCCAGCTCACCACTTCGGGATTACGAGCAGTTCTTC CASSPLRDYEQFF
TRBJ2-1 . TRBV5-4 TRBD2 TGTGCCAGCAGCGCGGGACTAGCGGGAGGGGAGGATGAGCAGTTCTTC CASSAGLAGGEDEQFF
TRBJ1-2 once TRBV5-6 . TGTGCCAGCAGCGTGGGGGAGGTTGGCTACACCTTC CASSVGEVGYTF
TRBJ1-4 . TRBV19 TRBD1 TGTGCCAGTACGGGAGGGGGCCATGAAAAACTGTTTTTT CASTGGGHEKLFF
TRBJ2-3 . TRBV9 TRBD2 TGTGCCAGCAGCCCTCCCCCGAGGGGACTAGCGGGGCTCAGCACAGATACGCAGTATTTT CASSPPPRGLAGLSTDTQYF
TRBJ2-1 . TRBV10-2 TRBD2 TGCGCCAGCACTGTAGCGGGGAGCCCCTACAATGAGCAGTTCTTC CASTVAGSPYNEQFF
TRBJ2-5 . TRBV7-9 TRBD2 TGTGCCAGCAGCTTTCTAGCGGGGGAAGAGACCCAGTACTTC CASSFLAGEETQYF
TRBJ1-2 . TRBV5-1 . TGCGCCAGCAGCTTGGGCACGAACTCTCAGGGGTCGGGGTACACCTTC CASSLGTNSQGSGYTF
TRBJ2-3 . TRBV5-1 TRBD1 TGCGCCAGCAGCTTGGGGTCCTCCTGGGACAGGGGGCCAGATACGCAGTATTTT CASSLGSSWDRGPDTQYF
TRBJ2-2 . TRBV11-3 . TGTGCCAGCTCCCGGGTGTACGGCACCGGGGAGCTGTTTTTT CASSRVYGTGELFF
TRBJ1-2 few TRBV9 . TGTGCCAGCAGCGCCCGCCAGAGGGATAGCTATGGCTACACCTTC CASSARQRDSYGYTF
TRBJ1-1 . TRBV6-5 . TGTGCCAGCAGGGACAGACCTAACACTGAAGCTTTCTTT CASRDRPNTEAFF
TRBJ1-4 . TRBV4-2 TRBD1 TGTGCCAGCAGCCGCGGACAGGGGAATGAAAAACTGTTTTTT CASSRGQGNEKLFF
TRBJ1-6 . TRBV11-2 TRBD1 TGTGCCAGCAGCTTAGAAGGCTCAGGGGGTAATTCACCCCTCCACTTT CASSLEGSGGNSPLHF
TRBJ2-2 . TRBV7-2 TRBD1 TGTGCCAGCAGCCAACAGGGGGCTGGGAACACCGGGGAGCTGTTTTTT CASSQQGAGNTGELFF
TRBJ2-5 . TRBV19 . TGTGCCAGTAGTCCAATGGACATCCCCGAGACCCAGTACTTC CASSPMDIPETQYF
TRBJ2-3 . TRBV10-1 TRBD2 TGCGCCAGCAGTGAGTCCCAGCGGGGAGATACGCAGTATTTT CASSESQRGDTQYF
TRBJ2-2 . TRBV28 TRBD2 TGTGCCAGCAGTAGCGCGGGAGCTACGAACACCGGGGAGCTGTTTTTT CASSSAGATNTGELFF
TRBJ1-5 few TRBV19 . TGTGCCAGTAGTCTGTCTACCAGCAATCAGCCCCAGCATTTT CASSLSTSNQPQHF
TRBJ2-7 . TRBV7-8 . TGTGCCAGCAGCGGAAGCGGGGAGCAGTACTTC CASSGSGEQYF
TRBJ1-6 . TRBV11-2 . TGTGCCAGCAGCTTAAGGGGAGCGGGAACAGTCAGGAATTCACCCCTCCACTTT CASSLRGAGTVRNSPLHF
TRBJ2-1 . TRBV28 TRBD2 TGTGCCAGCAGTGGTCTAGCGGGGGCCAACAATGAGCAGTTCTTC CASSGLAGANNEQFF
TRBJ1-2 . TRBV5-4 TRBD1 TGTGCCAGCAGCACGCCAGGACAGGGCTATGGCTACACCTTC CASSTPGQGYGYTF
TRBJ2-5 . TRBV7-3 . TGTGCCAGCAGCTCGGGGTTGCGGGAGACCCAGTACTTC CASSSGLRETQYF
TRBJ1-5 . TRBV6-5 TRBD1 TGTGCCAGCAGTTACACGACAGGGAATCAGCCCCAGCATTTT CASSYTTGNQPQHF
TRBJ2-5 . TRBV18 TRBD1 TGTGCCAGCTCAGCTGGGACAGAAGAGACCCAGTACTTC CASSAGTEETQYF
TRBJ2-7 . TRBV5-1 TRBD2 TGCGCCAGCAGCTTGACTAGCGGGGGGACTTACGAGCAGTACTTC CASSLTSGGTYEQYF
TRBJ2-2 . TRBV11-2 TRBD2 TGTGCCAGCAGCTTAATAGCGGGGGCTGCCGGGGAGCTGTTTTTT CASSLIAGAAGELFF
TRBJ2-5 . TRBV4-1 . TGCGCCAGCAGCCAAGATAAGACACACCAAGAGACCCAGTACTTC CASSQDKTHQETQYF
TRBJ2-7 . TRBV15 . TGTGCCACCAGCAGAGCCTCGACAGGGGAGATAGCGGGGGACTCCTCCTACGAGCAGTACTTC CATSRASTGEIAGDSSYEQYF
TRBJ1-6 . TRBV30 TRBD1 TGTGCCTGGAACATACAGGGGGTGAGTTCACCCCTCCACTTT CAWNIQGVSSPLHF
TRBJ2-3 . TRBV12-5 TRBD1 TGTGCTAGTGCCCCCGGGACAGGGCTCACAGATACGCAGTATTTT CASAPGTGLTDTQYF
TRBJ1-3 . TRBV30 TRBD1 TGTGCCTGGGGGACAGGATTCTCTGGAAACACCATATATTTT CAWGTGFSGNTIYF
TRBJ2-3 . TRBV3-1/TRBV3-2 . TGTGCCAGCAGCCCGAACAGGGCTAGCACAGATACGCAGTATTTT CASSPNRASTDTQYF
TRBJ1-4 few TRBV6-5 TRBD1 TGTGCCAGCAGTTACAGGCTTGGACAGGGGCCCGAGAAACTGTTTTTT CASSYRLGQGPEKLFF
TRBJ2-7 . TRBV27 . TGTGCCAGCAGTCCTTCTCCCGACTCATACGAGCAGTACTTC CASSPSPDSYEQYF
TRBJ2-3 once TRBV28 . TGTGCCAGCAGTTCGGACAGAGATACGCAGTATTTT CASSSDRDTQYF
TRBJ1-5 . TRBV18 TRBD1 TGTGCCAGCTCACCAGCGACAGGGAAGGTACAGCCCCAGCATTTT CASSPATGKVQPQHF
TRBJ1-6 . TRBV27 TRBD1 TGTGCCAGCAGTCACAGACAGGGGAGTAGTTCACCCCTCCACTTT CASSHRQGSSSPLHF
TRBJ1-4 . TRBV6-1 . TGTGCCAGCAGTTTGGACAGAATTAATGAAAAACTGTTTTTT CASSLDRINEKLFF
TRBJ2-3 . TRBV5-1 . TGCGCCAGCAGCTTTTCTCCAGGAAGCACAGATACGCAGTATTTT CASSFSPGSTDTQYF
TRBJ1-1 . TRBV29-1 . TGCAGCGTCCTCCCGCTGTTGAGCACTGAAGCTTTCTTT CSVLPLLSTEAFF
TRBJ2-3 . TRBV7-3 . TGTGCCAGCAGCAACAGGGACCGTACCGGAGATACGCAGTATTTT CASSNRDRTGDTQYF
TRBJ2-7 . TRBV27 . TGTGCCAGCAGCCTGGACAGTTGGAGGTCCTACGAGCAGTACTTC CASSLDSWRSYEQYF
TRBJ2-1 . TRBV6-5 . TGTGCCAGTAGACGAGCGGCAGGGGAAGGCAATGAGCAGTTCTTC CASRRAAGEGNEQFF
TRBJ1-6 . TRBV27 . TGTGCCAGCAGTCTGGACAGAGGTAATTCACCCCTCCACTTT CASSLDRGNSPLHF
TRBJ1-4 . TRBV5-5 . TGTGCCAGCAGCGGAACAGGGACTGAAAAACTGTTTTTT CASSGTGTEKLFF
TRBJ1-4 . TRBV27 TRBD1 TGTGCCAGCAGGGGACAGCTTAATGAAAAACTGTTTTTT CASRGQLNEKLFF
TRBJ2-7 . TRBV7-7 . TGTGCCAGCAGCCATGGGGGCAGGGAATATAAACTTCCCTACGAGCAGTACTTC CASSHGGREYKLPYEQYF
TRBJ2-7 few TRBV18 . TGTGCCAGCTCACGCGGATCCAACACCTACGAGCAGTACTTC CASSRGSNTYEQYF
TRBJ1-1 . TRBV7-8 . TGTGCCAGCAGCTTCTCAGGGAACACTGAAGCTTTCTTT CASSFSGNTEAFF
TRBJ2-7 . TRBV28 . TGTGCCAGCACCCTCTCGGGTAGGGGCGATTACGAGCAGTACTTC CASTLSGRGDYEQYF
TRBJ2-2 once TRBV5-1 TRBD1 TGCGCCAGCAGCTTGATACCGGACAGGCGGAACACCGGGGAGCTGTTTTTT CASSLIPDRRNTGELFF
TRBJ2-1 few TRBV7-9 . TGTGCCAGCAGCCCAGAGGGCCTACAGAGAGACTACAATGAGCAGTTCTTC CASSPEGLQRDYNEQFF
TRBJ1-2 . TRBV30 . TGTGCCTGGAGTGAACAGGCCCCCTATGGCTACACCTTC CAWSEQAPYGYTF
TRBJ2-1 . TRBV6-2/TRBV6-3 TRBD2 TGTGCCAGCAGTTACATCGGGCCGGCGGGGGGGCAAAATGAGCAGTTCTTC CASSYIGPAGGQNEQFF
TRBJ2-2 . TRBV11-3 . TGTGCCAGCAGCTCGCCCCCTGGCACGAACACCGGGGAGCTGTTTTTT CASSSPPGTNTGELFF